A selection of T cell receptor beta chains follows, all from one sample in a study of control samples from healthy donors and cancer patients. Here immunoSEQ multiplex PCR was the method, and the copy in TCRdb shows in-frame clones only, minus some. The repertoire holds about 150,000 clones, with about 93% as singletons. Sequenced sample: blood. The receptors derive from a man aged 45-65 years in good health. Both conserved end residues are part of each CDR3. The D gene is left open where the match is weak. Only part of the rows carry a size: once, few, many, or a class if the clone is expanded.

TRBJ1-1,NA,TRBV10-3,once,CAISEGGAGTEAFF,TGTGCCATCAGTGAGGGGGGCGCGGGCACTGAAGCTTTCTTT
TRBJ1-5,NA,TRBV18,NA,CASSHADTGNQPQHF,TGTGCCAGCTCACACGCCGATACCGGCAATCAGCCCCAGCATTTT
TRBJ2-7,TRBD2,TRBV4-1,NA,CASSQPPPGGPKYEQYF,TGCGCCAGCAGCCAACCACCGCCGGGAGGGCCTAAGTACGAGCAGTACTTC
TRBJ2-1,NA,TRBV20-1,NA,CSASPRGAFNEQFF,TGCAGTGCTAGTCCGCGGGGCGCCTTCAATGAGCAGTTCTTC
TRBJ1-1,NA,TRBV10-2,once,CASRIDRNTEAFF,TGCGCCAGCAGGATTGACAGGAACACTGAAGCTTTCTTT
TRBJ2-7,TRBD1,TRBV5-1,NA,CASSLGTGGTYEQYF,TGCGCCAGCAGCTTGGGGACAGGGGGTACCTACGAGCAGTACTTC
TRBJ1-1,NA,TRBV15,NA,CATSRERNVLMNTEAFF,TGTGCCACCAGCAGAGAAAGAAACGTCCTTATGAACACTGAAGCTTTCTTT
TRBJ2-1,NA,TRBV5-1,NA,CASNGGLNEQFF,TGCGCCAGCAATGGGGGACTCAATGAGCAGTTCTTC
TRBJ2-2,NA,TRBV6-6,NA,CASSYQGSGELFF,TGTGCCAGCAGTTACCAGGGGTCCGGGGAGCTGTTTTTT
TRBJ2-2,TRBD1,TRBV6-5,NA,CASSYLPGQGTGELFF,TGTGCCAGCAGTTACTTACCGGGACAGGGAACCGGGGAGCTGTTTTTT
TRBJ1-3,NA,TRBV11-2,NA,CASSLPGSGGNTIYF,TGTGCCAGCAGCCTCCCGGGATCGGGAGGAAACACCATATATTTT
TRBJ1-4,NA,TRBV7-9,NA,CASSLLGSAEGEKLFF,TGTGCCAGCAGCCTTCTGGGGTCAGCCGAGGGTGAAAAACTGTTTTTT
TRBJ2-7,NA,TRBV5-1,NA,CASSFLTAGGEQYF,TGCGCCAGCAGCTTCTTGACAGCGGGCGGCGAGCAGTACTTC
TRBJ2-7,TRBD2,TRBV18,NA,CASSPSVRLADEQYF,TGTGCCAGCTCACCATCGGTCAGACTAGCTGACGAGCAGTACTTC
TRBJ1-2,NA,TRBV5-1,NA,CASSLRDDANYGYTF,TGCGCCAGCAGCTTGCGGGACGATGCTAACTATGGCTACACCTTC
TRBJ1-4,TRBD1,TRBV27,NA,CASSLLSGGEKLFF,TGTGCCAGCAGTTTATTGTCAGGGGGGGAAAAACTGTTTTTT
TRBJ1-6,NA,TRBV6-6,once,CASSYTGRPPLHF,TGTGCCAGCAGTTATACAGGGAGACCACCCCTCCACTTT
TRBJ1-1,NA,TRBV28,NA,CASSFRLTRALNTEAFF,TGTGCCAGCAGTTTTCGTCTTACCCGCGCCCTGAACACTGAAGCTTTCTTT
TRBJ1-4,NA,TRBV28,NA,CASSQDGNEKLFF,TGTGCCAGCAGCCAGGACGGCAATGAAAAACTGTTTTTT
TRBJ1-1,TRBD1,TRBV7-9,NA,CASSSKRDRGPKDTEAFF,TGTGCCAGCAGCTCCAAACGGGACAGGGGCCCTAAGGACACTGAAGCTTTCTTT
TRBJ2-1,NA,TRBV5-1,NA,CASSLSGSYNEQFF,TGCGCCAGCAGCTTAAGCGGATCCTACAATGAGCAGTTCTTC
TRBJ2-2,TRBD1,TRBV24-1,once,CATSGLTGAFSTGELFF,TGTGCCACCAGTGGCCTAACAGGGGCTTTCAGCACCGGGGAGCTGTTTTTT
TRBJ2-5,NA,TRBV3-1/TRBV3-2,NA,CASSRTWETQYF,TGTGCCAGCAGCCGTACTTGGGAGACCCAGTACTTC
TRBJ2-3,TRBD2,TRBV11-3,NA,CASSLWGTITDTQYF,TGTGCCAGCAGCTTATGGGGGACTATCACAGATACGCAGTATTTT
TRBJ2-3,NA,TRBV11-2,NA,CASSHYPPQGTDTQYF,TGTGCCAGCAGCCATTACCCCCCCCAAGGGACAGATACGCAGTATTTT
TRBJ2-7,NA,TRBV27,NA,CASSFTDGSYEQYF,TGTGCCAGCAGTTTCACGGACGGATCCTACGAGCAGTACTTC
TRBJ1-6,NA,TRBV19,NA,CASSSQGGSNSPLHF,TGTGCCAGTAGTTCACAGGGTGGAAGTAATTCACCCCTCCACTTT
TRBJ2-1,TRBD2,TRBV6-4,NA,CASSDRGLGGEQFF,TGTGCCAGCAGTGACAGAGGACTAGGTGGTGAGCAGTTCTTC
TRBJ2-2,NA,TRBV7-2,NA,CASSLRLGWTGELFF,TGTGCCAGCAGCCTGCGACTGGGATGGACCGGGGAGCTGTTTTTT
TRBJ2-1,TRBD1,TRBV5-4,NA,CASSAGTGDYNEQFF,TGTGCCAGCAGCGCCGGGACAGGGGACTACAATGAGCAGTTCTTC
TRBJ2-7,NA,TRBV14,NA,CASSSRTDTYEQYF,TGTGCCAGCAGCTCCCGGACGGACACCTACGAGCAGTACTTC
TRBJ2-7,NA,TRBV5-5,NA,CASSLPQSYEQYF,TGTGCCAGCAGCCTACCCCAATCCTACGAGCAGTACTTC
TRBJ1-2,NA,TRBV20-1,NA,CSASKATYGYTF,TGCAGTGCTAGTAAGGCGACCTATGGCTACACCTTC
TRBJ1-2,NA,TRBV27,NA,CASSFRANYGYTF,TGTGCCAGCAGTTTTCGCGCCAACTATGGCTACACCTTC
TRBJ2-7,NA,TRBV21-1,NA,CASSKAFCPSGGSSYEQYF,TGTGCCAGCAGCAAAGCGTTTTGCCCTAGCGGTGGCAGCTCCTACGAGCAGTACTTC
TRBJ2-3,NA,TRBV6-2/TRBV6-3,NA,CASSYPIGRDTQYF,TGTGCCAGCAGTTACCCGATTGGGCGGGATACGCAGTATTTT
TRBJ2-6,NA,TRBV25-1,NA,CASSDRRQAEGANVLTF,TGTGCCAGCAGTGACCGAAGACAGGCCGAGGGGGCCAACGTCCTGACTTTC
TRBJ1-1,NA,TRBV2,NA,CASSERDANTEAFF,TGTGCCAGCAGCGAAAGGGACGCCAACACTGAAGCTTTCTTT
TRBJ2-7,TRBD1,TRBV6-5,NA,CASRQGQGASSEQYF,TGTGCCAGCAGACAGGGACAGGGGGCGTCGAGCGAGCAGTACTTC
TRBJ1-1,TRBD1,TRBV6-5,NA,CASSSGTGSEAFF,TGTGCCAGCAGTTCCGGGACAGGGTCTGAAGCTTTCTTT
TRBJ1-4,NA,TRBV6-4,NA,CARRPISPSTNEKLFF,TGTGCCAGAAGACCGATTTCCCCCTCAACTAATGAAAAACTGTTTTTT
TRBJ2-1,TRBD2,TRBV6-1,NA,CASSATGVAGGSYNEQFF,TGTGCCAGCAGTGCCACAGGGGTAGCGGGAGGCTCCTACAATGAGCAGTTCTTC
TRBJ2-3,NA,TRBV5-8,once,CASSLGQGGTDTQYF,TGTGCCAGCAGCTTGGGGCAGGGAGGAACAGATACGCAGTATTTT
TRBJ2-7,NA,TRBV27,few,CASSSQDSYEQYF,TGTGCCAGCAGTTCACAGGATTCCTACGAGCAGTACTTC
TRBJ1-1,NA,TRBV5-1,once,CASMRSGQMNTEAFF,TGCGCCAGCATGCGAAGCGGACAGATGAACACTGAAGCTTTCTTT
TRBJ2-7,NA,TRBV2,NA,CASSEQGYEQYF,TGTGCCAGCAGTGAACAGGGCTACGAGCAGTACTTC
TRBJ1-5,NA,TRBV27,NA,CASSFANRADQPQHF,TGTGCCAGCAGTTTTGCGAACAGGGCCGATCAGCCCCAGCATTTT
TRBJ1-2,TRBD1,TRBV11-2,few,CASSSSSGTGFGYTF,TGTGCCAGCAGCTCCTCCTCCGGGACAGGGTTTGGCTACACCTTC
TRBJ1-4,NA,TRBV5-4,once,CASSSGLTNEKLFF,TGTGCCAGCAGTTCGGGGCTCACTAATGAAAAACTGTTTTTT
TRBJ2-5,NA,TRBV27,NA,CASSPLGEEETQYF,TGTGCCAGCAGTCCGTTAGGGGAGGAGGAGACCCAGTACTTC
TRBJ1-5,TRBD1,TRBV6-1,few,CASSGTGAGGNQPQHF,TGTGCCAGCAGTGGGACAGGGGCTGGTGGCAATCAGCCCCAGCATTTT
TRBJ1-1,NA,TRBV3-1/TRBV3-2,NA,CASSQARAEAFF,TGTGCCAGCAGCCAGGCCCGGGCTGAAGCTTTCTTT
TRBJ1-5,NA,TRBV19,few,CASRPWTVYQPQHF,TGTGCCAGCAGGCCCTGGACAGTTTATCAGCCCCAGCATTTT
TRBJ1-1,NA,TRBV4-1,once,CASSQGRSNSNTEAFF,TGCGCCAGCAGCCAAGGCCGCTCAAATTCGAACACTGAAGCTTTCTTT